This T cell receptor (beta chain) was identified in a study of blood T cell repertoires in COVID-19 (TCRdb year 2020). With regard to the full study: Collaborator samples came from the United States, Italy and Spain and covered acute and convalescent phases of COVID-19. The samples were drawn from the first 160 participants of the ongoing ImmuneRACE study and from more than 1,000 subjects provided by 6 global collaborators. The material from the prospective study consisted of cDNA or gDNA derived from T cells, B-cell-depleted T cells, or PBMCs. A de-identified subject ID, COVID-19 status, age in years and sex were almost always included in the sample metadata. The repertoires were released in a freely available public database intended as a resource for research on the immune response to SARS-CoV-2. Subjects who had been exposed to COVID-19, were actively infected with it, or had recovered from it provided the deeply sampled blood TCRbeta repertoires that made up the dataset. Where HLA class I and class II types were available, the types were taken from metadata supplied by the sample provider, not from assay-based typing. What the study reported, not specific to this receptor: How much clinical and demographic metadata was included differed by source and by participant, and the metadata was provided uncurated.

This clone was observed once. What antigen it recognizes has not been identified. One base away there is no much larger clone; base qualities are not given. Each collaborating institution followed its own protocols to collect whole blood in K2EDTA tubes. For TCRbeta analysis, collaborators shipped samples as frozen whole blood, isolated PBMCs, or DNA extracted from either of those sample types. TCRbeta CDR3 regions were amplified from genomic DNA using the immunoSEQ Assay, a bias-controlled multiplex PCR. Per the source publication's procedure: Within the assay, amplification of reference gene primers was used to estimate how many nucleated cells each sample contained. To quantify the absolute abundance of each unique TCRbeta CDR3 rearrangement, sequence reads were collapsed and filtered. For each sample, productive Simpson clonality was calculated by taking the square root of Simpson's diversity index across productive rearrangements. The immuneACCESS repertoire file appears here via TCRdb, limited to in-frame rearrangements. These files lack a portion of the clones; in checked studies, under half of the deficit traces to unresolved V genes, and the cause of the others is not known. V and J calls plus clone size are reproduced from that table; the DNA served to infer D and trimming. The sample records tens of thousands of clones, 88% of which are singletons. In total, the top ten clones hold 5.8% of the sample.

The specimen sequenced was peripheral blood. The receptor was isolated from a man in his forties or fifties with active COVID-19.

The CDR3 region reads CASSFGGGANVLTF. The DNA is as follows: TGCGCCAGCAGCTTTGGAGGTGGGGCCAACGTCCTGACTTTC. The sequence is built from TRBV5-1 and TRBJ2-6, and TRBD2 may be the D gene, going by 5 matching bases. The junction carries 6 bases between V and J, which are trimmed by 2 bases and 3 bases respectively. CDR1 and CDR2 are drawn from the germline V gene: SGHRS, YFSETQ. The CDR3 goes from the cysteine to the phenylalanine over 14 residues. CDR3 DNA only is kept here, 42 bases in frame from base 1.